The next 17 T cell receptor beta chains were all read from a single sample in a study of blood T cell repertoires in COVID-19. The method was immunoSEQ multiplex PCR; TCRdb's version includes in-frame clones alone and lacks a portion of them. The sample records 110,000 to 150,000 clones, 75% to 90% being singletons. The sequenced sample was peripheral blood. The receptors here all came from a man aged 65-85 years who had recovered from COVID-19.

This clone was detected only a few times. The chain is built from TRBV6-1 and TRBJ1-5; tentative D call: TRBD1 (6 bases). The CDR3 runs 13 residues. Per germline, CDR1 MNHNS and CDR2 SASEGT. V lost 2 bases and J 6 bases, leaving 8 bases between the germline ends. The CDR3: CASSEQGSQPQHF. CDR3 sequence (DNA): TGTGCCAGCAGTGAACAGGGGAGTCAGCCCCAGCATTTT.

CDR3 in DNA: TGTGCCAGCAGCTTGGGAGTTCCCACAGATACGCAGTATTTT. Its translation is CASSLGVPTDTQYF. V is TRBV5-5 and J is TRBJ2-3, with D uncertain. CDR1 is SGHKS, CDR2 YYEKEE, per germline (reference sequence). CDR3 length: 14 amino acids. Trimming took off 0 bases at V and 2 bases at J, with 7 bases between the two ends.

V gene TRBV7-2 combines with J gene TRBJ1-5; TRBD1 might be the D (5 bases). V lost 3 bases to trimming and J lost 9 bases, with 18 bases between them. Germline CDR1 is SGHTA and CDR2 is FQGNSA. This CDR3 is 15 amino acids long. The CDR3 spells CASSLVAGGVPPQHF. For the CDR3, the DNA is TGTGCCAGCAGCTTGGTCGCCGGGGGGGTCCCGCCCCAGCATTTT.

This sequence joins TRBV4-1 and TRBJ2-7, with D perhaps matching TRBD2 (5 bases). Germline assignment: CDR1 MGHRA and CDR2 YSYEKL. The CDR3 is 14 residues long. V lost 1 base to trimming and J lost 4 bases, with 11 bases between them. CDR3 nucleotides: TGCGCCAGCAGCCAAGTTCTAGGCGGGTACGAGCAGTACTTC. It specifies CASSQVLGGYEQYF.

CDR3 nucleotide sequence: TGTGCCAGCTCACCCGACAGGGGTGGCACAGATACGCAGTATTTT. Translating gives CASSPDRGGTDTQYF. The V call is TRBV18, the J call TRBJ2-3; TRBD1 agrees at 8 bases. There are 15 residues in the CDR3. Germline V lookup: CDR1 KGHSH, CDR2 LQKENI. J lost 1 base, V lost 3 bases, and 3 bases had no gene match.

The chain uses TRBV2 and TRBJ1-6; D uncertain. V was trimmed by 7 bases and J by 14 bases, leaving 21 bases between them. The CDR3 totals 14 residues. Germline loops: CDR1 SNHLY, CDR2 FYNNEI. The CDR3 sequence is CASIEGSRRPTLHF. In DNA, the CDR3 is TGTGCCAGCATAGAAGGGAGTCGTCGACCCACCCTCCACTTT.

V is TRBV7-3 and J is TRBJ2-1; D perhaps matches TRBD2 (5 bases). The CDR3 is 15 residues long. Germline loops: CDR1 SGHTA, CDR2 FQGTGA. Trimming left V 3 bases short and J 0 bases short, with 9 bases between. CDR3 in DNA: TGTGCCAGCAGCTTGAGCGGCAACTCCTACAATGAGCAGTTCTTC. It yields the protein CASSLSGNSYNEQFF.

The chain combines TRBV11-2 with TRBJ1-1; D ambiguous. V shed 4 bases and J shed 1 base, with 7 bases lying between them. The germline CDR1 and CDR2 sequences are SGHAT and FQNNGV. This CDR3 is built from 13 residues. The CDR3 loop reads CASSSWQNTEAFF. The CDR3 region has the DNA TGTGCCAGCAGCTCCTGGCAGAACACTGAAGCTTTCTTT.

The J gene is TRBJ1-2, the V gene TRBV7-2, with 7 positions matching TRBD1. The CDR3 contains 15 residues. Germline assignment: CDR1 SGHTA and CDR2 FQGNSA. The V segment lost 0 bases and the J segment 2 bases; nucleotides outside the gene matches: 3. The CDR3 sequence is CASSLAPGGNYGYTF. The CDR3 DNA is TGTGCCAGCAGCTTAGCGCCAGGGGGGAACTATGGCTACACCTTC.

This chain's CDR3 is CASSEVPDSYGYTF. The CDR3, as DNA: TGTGCCAGCAGTGAGGTTCCTGACAGCTATGGCTACACCTTC. V and J are TRBV2 and TRBJ1-2; TRBD1 might be the D (5 bases). This CDR3 contains 14 residues. Germline V CDR1 and CDR2: SNHLY, FYNNEI. The V and J ends lost 3 bases and 4 bases respectively, with 12 bases between them.

The rearrangement joins TRBV15 to TRBJ1-4; a weak D match, TRBD1 (5 bases). There are 14 residues in the CDR3. V was cut by 8 bases and J by 1 base, with 11 bases left in between. Germline loops: CDR1 LNHNV, CDR2 YYDKDF (reference sequence). The CDR3 sequence is CATLAGGTNEKLFF. The CDR3 bases are TGTGCCACCCTCGCGGGGGGAACTAATGAAAAACTGTTTTTT.

This CDR3 is CASSLSGVPTAEAFF. Written as DNA, the CDR3 is TGTGCCAGCAGCTTATCCGGGGTTCCGACGGCTGAAGCTTTCTTT. The V and J genes are TRBV7-9 and TRBJ1-1; D is unclear. V lost 2 bases and J 6 bases, leaving 16 bases between the germline ends. This CDR3 comprises 15 residues. CDR1 is SEHNR and CDR2 is FQNEAQ in the germline V gene (reference sequence).

The chain uses TRBV28 and TRBJ2-5, with D possibly TRBD1 on 8 matching bases. The germline V gene encodes CDR1 MDHEN and CDR2 SYDVKM. V was clipped by 6 bases and J by 4 bases, with 15 bases between them. The CDR3 has 14 residues. The CDR3 nucleotides are TGTGCCAGCAGGGAACAGGGGGGGACAGAGACCCAGTACTTC. It codes for CASREQGGTETQYF.

V is TRBV5-1 and J is TRBJ2-7; 10 bases line up with TRBD1. Germline V lookup: CDR1 SGHRS, CDR2 YFSETQ. CDR3 size: 14 residues. Trimming removed 5 bases from V and 0 bases from J; junction bases left unmatched: 2. As DNA, the CDR3 is TGCGCCAGCAGTTGGGACAGGGGCTCCTACGAGCAGTACTTC. This translates into CASSWDRGSYEQYF.

The chain recombines TRBV7-9 with TRBJ2-7; the D is unclear. The CDR3 contains 13 residues. V lost 5 bases, J lost 5 bases, and 13 bases lay in between. Germline loops: CDR1 SEHNR, CDR2 FQNEAQ (reference sequence). CDR3 sequence: CASSPIRADEQYF. The CDR3 DNA is TGTGCCAGCAGCCCAATCCGCGCGGACGAGCAGTACTTC.

This chain uses TRBV19 with TRBJ1-5, with 7 bases identical to TRBD1. Germline-derived CDR1 and CDR2 are LNHDA and SQIVND (reference sequence). Germline trimming cut 7 bases from V and 4 bases from J; bases unmatched to any gene: 7. The CDR3 has 14 residues. This chain's CDR3 is CASTKGARNQPQHF. CDR3 coding DNA: TGTGCCAGTACTAAGGGGGCTCGGAATCAGCCCCAGCATTTT.

The DNA of the CDR3 is TGCGCCAGCAGCCATCCCCCTCGGGGGAATGAGCAGTTCTTC. It specifies CASSHPPRGNEQFF. The chain has TRBV4-1 and TRBJ2-1; possible D gene TRBD2, 6 bases. The CDR3 covers 14 residues. Germline V gene sequence: CDR1 MGHRA, CDR2 YSYEKL. The germline V and J ends were trimmed by 3 bases and 7 bases, with 13 bases remaining between them.